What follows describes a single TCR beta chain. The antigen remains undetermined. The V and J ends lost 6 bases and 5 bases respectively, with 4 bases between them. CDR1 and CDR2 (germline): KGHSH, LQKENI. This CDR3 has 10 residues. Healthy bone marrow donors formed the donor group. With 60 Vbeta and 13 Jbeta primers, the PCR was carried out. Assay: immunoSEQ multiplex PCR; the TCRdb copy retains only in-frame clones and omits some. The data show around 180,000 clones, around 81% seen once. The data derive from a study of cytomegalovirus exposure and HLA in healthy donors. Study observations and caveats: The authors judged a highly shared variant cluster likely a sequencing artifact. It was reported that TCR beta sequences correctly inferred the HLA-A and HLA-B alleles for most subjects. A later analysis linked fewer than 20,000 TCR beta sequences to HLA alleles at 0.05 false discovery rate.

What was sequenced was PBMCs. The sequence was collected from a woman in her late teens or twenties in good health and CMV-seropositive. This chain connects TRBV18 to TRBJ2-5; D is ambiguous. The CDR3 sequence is CASSEETQYF. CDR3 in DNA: TGTGCCAGCTCCGAGGAGACCCAGTACTTC.